Given below is one T cell receptor (beta chain) in context. Its antigen remains unknown. This sample stems from a study of cytomegalovirus exposure and HLA in healthy donors. PCR was performed using 60 Vbeta and 13 Jbeta primers. Produced via immunoSEQ multiplex PCR; TCRdb's table is partial and in-frame only. The sample includes 250,000 to 350,000 clones, just over 85% of them seen just once. Overall study results and limits: It was approximately 160 TCR beta chains that were listed as cytomegalovirus-associated.

CDR1 MDHEN and CDR2 SYDVKM come from the germline V gene. The CDR3 is 17 residues long. The V end was cut by 5 bases, the J end by 5 bases, with 24 bases between. V is TRBV28 and J is TRBJ2-5; a weak D match, TRBD2 (6 bases). The TCR comes from a middle-aged man in good health and CMV-seropositive. Sequencing was performed on PBMCs. This CDR3 reads CASSPRQGKRVVETQYF. Written as DNA, the CDR3 is TGTGCCAGCAGTCCTCGGCAAGGGAAGCGGGTGGTGGAGACCCAGTACTTC. The entire variable domain, with the rest obtained from reference TRBV28 and TRBJ2-5, is as follows: DVKVTQSSRYLVKRTGEKVFLECVQDMDHENMFWYRQDPGLGLRLIYFSYDVKMKEKGDIPEGYSVSREKKERFSLILESASTNQTSMYLCASSPRQGKRVVETQYFGPGTRLLVL.